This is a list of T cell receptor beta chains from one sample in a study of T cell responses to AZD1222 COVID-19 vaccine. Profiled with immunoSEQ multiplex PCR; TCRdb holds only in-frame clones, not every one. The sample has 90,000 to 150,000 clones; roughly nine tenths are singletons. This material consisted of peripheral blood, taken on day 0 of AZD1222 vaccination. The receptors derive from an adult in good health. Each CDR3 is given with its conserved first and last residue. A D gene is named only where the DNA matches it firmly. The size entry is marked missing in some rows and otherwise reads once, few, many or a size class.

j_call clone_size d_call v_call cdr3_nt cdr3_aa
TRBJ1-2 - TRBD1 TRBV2 TGTGCCAGCAGTCGACAGGGTAGTGCCGGCTACACCTTC CASSRQGSAGYTF
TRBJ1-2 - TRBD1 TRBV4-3 TGCGCCAGCAGCCAAAACGTCATAAACACAGGGGTAGCTAACTATGGCTACACCTTC CASSQNVINTGVANYGYTF
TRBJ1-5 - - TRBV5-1 TGCGCCAGCAGCTTGGACGGATTTAGCAATCAGCCCCAGCATTTT CASSLDGFSNQPQHF
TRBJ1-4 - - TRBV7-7 TGTGCCAGCAGCCCGGCCGGGCCCAATGAAAAACTGTTTTTT CASSPAGPNEKLFF
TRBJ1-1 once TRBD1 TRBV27 TGTGCCAGCAGTTTTGGACAGGGGATTTTGAACACTGAAGCTTTCTTT CASSFGQGILNTEAFF
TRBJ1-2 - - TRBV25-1 TGTGCCAGCAGTGAATTTGGCGAAAAGAACTATGGCTACACCTTC CASSEFGEKNYGYTF
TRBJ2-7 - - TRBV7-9 TGTGCCAGCAGCTTAGCGGAGGCCTACGAGCAGTACTTC CASSLAEAYEQYF
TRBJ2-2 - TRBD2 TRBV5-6 TGTGCCAGCAGCTTAGAGGAGCGGGGGGGACCCACCGGGGAGCTGTTTTTT CASSLEERGGPTGELFF
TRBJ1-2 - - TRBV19 TGTGCCAGTACAGGGGTCGGCTACACCTTC CASTGVGYTF
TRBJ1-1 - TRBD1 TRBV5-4 TGTGCCAGCAGACGAGACGGGACAGCTGAAGCTTTCTTT CASRRDGTAEAFF
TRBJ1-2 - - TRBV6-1 TGTGCCAGCAGTGAAGACATTGGTTATGGCTACACCTTC CASSEDIGYGYTF
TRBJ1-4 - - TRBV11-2 TGTGCCAGCAGCTCGCATGGAGAAAAACTGTTTTTT CASSSHGEKLFF
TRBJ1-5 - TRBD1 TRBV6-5 TGTGCCAGCGGGGGAGACAGGGGTCAGCCCCAGCATTTT CASGGDRGQPQHF
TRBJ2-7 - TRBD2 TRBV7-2 TGTGCCAGCAGCCCTCGGAAGCGGGAAGAGCAGTACTTC CASSPRKREEQYF
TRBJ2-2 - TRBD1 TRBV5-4 TGTGCCAGCAGCCCGACGGACAGGGCGAACACCGGGGAGCTGTTTTTT CASSPTDRANTGELFF
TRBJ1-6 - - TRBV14 TGTGCCAGCAGCCAAGGACAGTATAATTCACCCCTCCACTTT CASSQGQYNSPLHF
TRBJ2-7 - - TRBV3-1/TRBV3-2 TGTGCCAGCAGCCAAGATCGGGGCAGGTACGAGCAGTACTTC CASSQDRGRYEQYF
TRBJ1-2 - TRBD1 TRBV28 TGTGCCAGCAGTTCGGACAGGGCTGGCTACACCTTC CASSSDRAGYTF
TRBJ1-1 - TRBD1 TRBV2 TGTGCCAGCAGTGAAGCGAGGGGGCGCCTGGCTTTCTTT CASSEARGRLAFF
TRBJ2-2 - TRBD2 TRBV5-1 TGCGCCAGCAGCTCTTCCGGGACTAGCGGGGGGGCCGGGGAGCTGTTTTTT CASSSSGTSGGAGELFF
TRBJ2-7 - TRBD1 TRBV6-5 TGTGCCAGCAGTTACTCGTACGACAGGGTCTACGAGCAGTACTTC CASSYSYDRVYEQYF
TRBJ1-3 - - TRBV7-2 TGTGCCAGCAGCTTAAACGCAGGAAACACCATATATTTT CASSLNAGNTIYF
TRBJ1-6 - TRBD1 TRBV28 TGTGCCAGCAGTGGACAGGGACCCTATAATTCACCCCTCCACTTT CASSGQGPYNSPLHF
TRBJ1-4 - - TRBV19 TGTGCCACCCAGGGCGTGACTAATGAAAAACTGTTTTTT CATQGVTNEKLFF
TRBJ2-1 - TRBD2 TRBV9 TGTGCCAGCAGCACACCCCGGACTAGCGGGGGCTCGCTCAACTACAATGAGCAGTTCTTC CASSTPRTSGGSLNYNEQFF
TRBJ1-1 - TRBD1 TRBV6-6 TGTGCCAGCAGTTATGGGGGGACAGCCACTGAAGCTTTCTTT CASSYGGTATEAFF
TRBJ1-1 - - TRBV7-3 TGTGCCAGCAGCTCGGGAGGGAAGAACACTGAAGCTTTCTTT CASSSGGKNTEAFF
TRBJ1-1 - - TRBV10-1 TGCGCCAGCAGTGTGTTTGGGATGAACACTGAAGCTTTCTTT CASSVFGMNTEAFF
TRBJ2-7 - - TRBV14 TGTGCCAGCAGCCAAGGTTGGACTATGGTATACGAGCAGTACTTC CASSQGWTMVYEQYF
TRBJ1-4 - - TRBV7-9 TGTGCCAGCAGCTTAGGAGGAATTGCAACTAATGAAAAACTGTTTTTT CASSLGGIATNEKLFF
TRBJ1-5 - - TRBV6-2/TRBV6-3 TGTGCCAGCAGTTTGGGGTTGGCGCAGCCCCAGCATTTT CASSLGLAQPQHF
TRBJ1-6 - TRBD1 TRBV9 TGTGCCAGCAGCCCCGACCGACAGGGTCAGTATTCACCCCTCCACTTT CASSPDRQGQYSPLHF
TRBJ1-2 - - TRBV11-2 TGTGCCAGCAGCTTAGAGAGCTATGGCTACACCTTC CASSLESYGYTF
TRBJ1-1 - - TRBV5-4 TGTGCCAGCAGCTTAGCGGGGGCTCCGAACACTGAAGCTTTCTTT CASSLAGAPNTEAFF
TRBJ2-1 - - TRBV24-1 TGTGCCACCAATAGGGGGGGCGTAGGGGAGCAGTTCTTC CATNRGGVGEQFF
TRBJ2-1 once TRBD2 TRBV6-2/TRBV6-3 TGTGCCAGCAGTCAACTAGGCCCCTTAGCGGGGGGAAATGAGCAGTTCTTC CASSQLGPLAGGNEQFF
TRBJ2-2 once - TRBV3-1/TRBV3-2 TGTGCCAGCAGAATAAACACCGGGGAGCTGTTTTTT CASRINTGELFF
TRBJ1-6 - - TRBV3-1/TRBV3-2 TGTGCCAGCAGCCATCAGCTGACCGGCTATAATTCACCCCTCCACTTT CASSHQLTGYNSPLHF
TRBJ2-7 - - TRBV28 TGTGCCAGCACCCTAGGGACTTACTCCTACGAGCAGTACTTC CASTLGTYSYEQYF
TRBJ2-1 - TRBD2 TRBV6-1 TGTGCCAGCAGTGAAGGCGGGGGGGCCAACAATGAGCAGTTCTTC CASSEGGGANNEQFF
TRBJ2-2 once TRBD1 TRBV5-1 TGCGCCAGCAGCATACAAGGGACAGCCGCCGGGGAGCTGTTTTTT CASSIQGTAAGELFF
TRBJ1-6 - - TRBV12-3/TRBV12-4 TGTGCCAGCAGTTTAGGGACAGAACTCCACTTT CASSLGTELHF
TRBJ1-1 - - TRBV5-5 TGTGCCAGCAGCGAAAGTCGGTTTAGTGAAGCTTTCTTT CASSESRFSEAFF
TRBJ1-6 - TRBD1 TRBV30 TGTGCCTGGAGTGTAACACAGGGGGCTTATTCACCCCTCCACTTT CAWSVTQGAYSPLHF
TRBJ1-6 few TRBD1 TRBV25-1 TGTGCCAGCAGTGCCCCGGCAGGGGGCCCAAGGTCACCCCTCCACTTT CASSAPAGGPRSPLHF
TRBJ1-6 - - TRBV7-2 TGTGCCAGCAGCTTAGGTCCAGCGTGGGATTCACCCCTCCACTTT CASSLGPAWDSPLHF
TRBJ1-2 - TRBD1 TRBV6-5 TGTGCCAGCACGGACAGGGGGCGCGAGGGCTTTGGCTACACCTTC CASTDRGREGFGYTF
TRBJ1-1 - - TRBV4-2 TGTGCCAGCAGCCCCGCTCTAGTGGACAGACTGAACACTGAAGCTTTCTTT CASSPALVDRLNTEAFF
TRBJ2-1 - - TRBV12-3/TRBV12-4 TGTGCCAGCAGTTTACGGGGCTACAATGAGCAGTTCTTC CASSLRGYNEQFF
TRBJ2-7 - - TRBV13 TGTGCCAGCTCCCCACCGGGGCCCTACGAGCAGTACTTC CASSPPGPYEQYF
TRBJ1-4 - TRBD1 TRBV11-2 TGTGCCAGCAGCTTAGCTGGGACAGGGAGGGAAAAACTGTTTTTT CASSLAGTGREKLFF
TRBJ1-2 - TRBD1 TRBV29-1 TGCAGCGTTGAAGGACAGGAGCCCAGGGGGAACTATGGCTACACCTTC CSVEGQEPRGNYGYTF
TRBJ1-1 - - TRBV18 TGTGCCAGCTCCCCGAGTATGGGGGTGAACACTGAAGCTTTCTTT CASSPSMGVNTEAFF
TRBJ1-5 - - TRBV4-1 TGCGCCAGCAGCCAAGCATCGATGGGCAATCAGCCCCAGCATTTT CASSQASMGNQPQHF
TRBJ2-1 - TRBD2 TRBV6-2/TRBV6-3 TGTGCCAGCAGTTACACACTAGCGGTCGATGAGCAGTTCTTC CASSYTLAVDEQFF
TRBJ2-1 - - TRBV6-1 TGTGCCAGCAGTGTAGCGCATAGCTCCTACAATGAGCAGTTCTTC CASSVAHSSYNEQFF
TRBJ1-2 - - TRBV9 TGTGCCAGCAGCGTAGGACTCCAGGGCCTAGTTGACTATGGCTACACCTTC CASSVGLQGLVDYGYTF
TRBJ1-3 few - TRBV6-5 TGTGCCAGCAGCGCCCCGCGGGGAGGAAACACCATATATTTT CASSAPRGGNTIYF
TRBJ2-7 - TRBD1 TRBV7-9 TGTGCCAGCAGCTCCACCGGGACAGGGGAAATCACGAACGAGCAGTACTTC CASSSTGTGEITNEQYF
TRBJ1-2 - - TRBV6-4 TGTGCCAGCAGTGCGACAGCTAACTATGGCTACACCTTC CASSATANYGYTF